Following are 26 T cell receptor beta chains from one sample sequenced in a study of human thymus T cells. The thymus was resected at corrective cardiac surgery. Profiling relied on immunoSEQ multiplex PCR, and the TCRdb table lists in-frame clones only, not all of them. This sample has 60,000 to 75,000 clones, with 85% to 95% found just once. The sample taken for sequencing was thymus tissue. The receptors were gathered from a girl under three years old with a congenital heart defect but otherwise immunologically healthy.

This sequence joins TRBV21-1 and TRBJ2-7; TRBD1 reflects the table's D call only, with no check against the DNA. TRBV21-1 is labeled a pseudogene. The CDR3 sequence is 16 residues long. CDR3 nucleotide sequence: TGTGCCAGCGGAACCCGAAAGGACAGGGCCTTAGCCGAGCAGTACTTC. It codes for CASGTRKDRALAEQYF.

The chain carries TRBV2 and TRBJ2-7, with 9 bases matching TRBD2. In germline, CDR1 is SNHLY, CDR2 FYNNEI. The CDR3 consists of 15 residues. J was trimmed by 0 bases and V by 8 bases; bases with no gene match: 8. The CDR3 sequence is CASQETSGSSYEQYF. CDR3 DNA sequence: TGTGCCAGCCAAGAGACTAGCGGCTCCTCCTACGAGCAGTACTTC. Combining the CDR3 with reference TRBV2 and TRBJ2-7 gives the whole variable domain EPEVTQTPSHQVTQMGQEVILRCVPISNHLYFYWYRQILGQKVEFLVSFYNNEISEKSEIFDDQFSVERPDGSNFTLKIRSTKLEDSAMYFCASQETSGSSYEQYFGPGTRLTVT.

The V and J genes are TRBV19 and TRBJ2-3; D is possibly TRBD2 (6 bases). Germline CDR1 LNHDA, CDR2 SQIVND (reference sequence). The CDR3 length is 16 residues. The ends were cut back, 3 bases at V and 3 bases at J, with 16 bases in the middle. CDR3 bases: TGTGCCAGTAGTATCTCGACTAGTGCCTATACAGATACGCAGTATTTT. The encoded protein is CASSISTSAYTDTQYF.

V is TRBV19 and J is TRBJ2-7; D remains unclear. The CDR3 loop spans 16 amino acids. Trimming cost V 3 bases and J 6 bases, with 21 bases left between them. Germline V gene sequence: CDR1 LNHDA, CDR2 SQIVND (reference sequence). CDR3 bases: TGTGCCAGTAGTATGAACGGGTCCGAACTACGTCGCGAGCAGTACTTC. Residues: CASSMNGSELRREQYF.

The CDR3 loop reads CASSPTPGTGRDQETQYF. CDR3 coding DNA: TGCGCCAGCAGCCCTACTCCTGGGACAGGGAGGGACCAAGAGACCCAGTACTTC. The V and J genes are TRBV5-1 and TRBJ2-5, with 9 positions matching TRBD1. Germline trimming cut 4 bases from V and 0 bases from J; bases unmatched to any gene: 13. CDR1 and CDR2 (germline): SGHRS, YFSETQ. CDR3 length equals 18 residues.

Concerning this clone itself: At one end, the junction sequence differs from germline, possibly due to a read error. The rearrangement uses TRBV23-1 and TRBJ1-3; D perhaps matches TRBD1 (6 bases). TRBV23-1 counts as an open reading frame of uncertain function. The CDR3 extends over 15 amino acids. The CDR3 bases are TGCGCCAGCAGTCAAGGAGGGGGGTCTGAAAACACCATATATTTT. This translates into CASSQGGGSENTIYF.

This chain uses TRBV27 with TRBJ2-3; TRBD2 is a possible D gene (6 bases). V gave up 8 bases and J gave up 0 bases, with 15 bases separating them. Germline assignment: CDR1 MNHEY and CDR2 SMNVEV (reference sequence). The CDR3 extends over 15 amino acids. The CDR3 region is CASGAAGSSTDTQYF. The CDR3 nucleotides are TGTGCCAGCGGGGCCGCGGGGTCAAGCACAGATACGCAGTATTTT.

V gene TRBV7-2 combines with J gene TRBJ2-5, with D uncertain. Germline V gene data show CDR1 as SGHTA and CDR2 as FQGNSA. Trimming took off 3 bases at V and 4 bases at J, with 6 bases between the two ends. The CDR3 runs to 12 residues. The CDR3 sequence is CASSFWGETQYF. CDR3 DNA: TGTGCCAGCAGCTTCTGGGGAGAGACCCAGTACTTC.

The V and J genes are TRBV6-1 and TRBJ2-3; D perhaps matches TRBD2 (6 bases). Germline lookup yields CDR1 MNHNS and CDR2 SASEGT. V lost 2 bases and J lost 4, with 10 bases in between. This CDR3 has 14 amino acids. CDR3 sequence: CASSEWLASDTQYF. CDR3 nucleotide sequence: TGTGCCAGCAGTGAATGGCTAGCGTCAGATACGCAGTATTTT.

This chain's CDR3 is CASSFPRGANTEAFF. The CDR3 bases are TGTGCCAGCAGCTTCCCCAGGGGGGCGAACACTGAAGCTTTCTTT. This chain links TRBV5-4 with TRBJ1-1; 7 bases agree with TRBD1. The ends lost 2 bases at V and 1 base at J; junction bases unmatched: 5. CDR1 and CDR2 from the germline V gene are SGHNT and YYREEE (reference sequence). The CDR3 sequence is 15 residues long.

The chain uses TRBV5-6 and TRBJ2-6, with a possible D match to TRBD1 (5 bases). Germline V CDR1 and CDR2: SGHDT, YYEEEE. The CDR3 is made up of 19 amino acids. V dropped 4 bases and J dropped 3 bases, with 23 bases sitting between them. The CDR3 reads CASSPPGAGGLYGANVLTF. Here the CDR3 DNA reads TGTGCCAGCAGCCCCCCTGGGGCAGGCGGATTGTATGGGGCCAACGTCCTGACTTTC.

V is TRBV14 and J is TRBJ2-1; the D is unclear. V was trimmed by 1 base and J by 5 bases, leaving 15 bases between them. The CDR3 loop spans 16 amino acids. Per germline, CDR1 SGHDN and CDR2 FVKESK. CDR3 coding DNA: TGTGCCAGCAGCCAAGTATTCCAGGACCGCGACAATGAGCAGTTCTTC. Residues: CASSQVFQDRDNEQFF.

The chain carries TRBV7-2 and TRBJ2-7; the D is unclear. Trimming took 1 base from V and 2 from J, leaving 15 bases between them. The CDR3 totals 16 residues. Germline-derived CDR1 and CDR2 are SGHTA and FQGNSA. The CDR3 reads CASSLEGLVPAYEQYF. The CDR3, as DNA: TGTGCCAGCAGCTTAGAAGGGTTAGTGCCAGCCTACGAGCAGTACTTC.

The V and J genes are TRBV4-1 and TRBJ2-3; D gene uncertain. The CDR3 extends over 16 amino acids. Per the germline V gene, CDR1 is MGHRA and CDR2 is YSYEKL. The V gene lost 0 bases and the J gene lost 3 bases, with 13 bases spanning the gap. CDR3 protein: CASSQDRAFPTDTQYF. CDR3 DNA sequence: TGCGCCAGCAGCCAAGACCGAGCGTTCCCTACAGATACGCAGTATTTT.

This chain joins TRBV5-4 and TRBJ2-1, with TRBD2 matching 16 bases. The V gene's germline CDR1 is SGHNT and CDR2 YYREEE (reference sequence). The CDR3 sequence is 17 residues long. The V gene end was trimmed by 4 bases and the J gene end by 2 bases; junction bases not matched to a gene: 3. The CDR3: CASSPGLAGGPYNEQFF. The DNA of the CDR3 is TGTGCCAGCAGCCCGGGACTAGCGGGAGGGCCCTACAATGAGCAGTTCTTC.

The V gene is TRBV28, the J gene TRBJ2-7; 8 bases agree with TRBD1. CDR1 and CDR2 (germline): MDHEN, SYDVKM. Unmatched junction bases numbered 16, after V lost 5 bases and J lost 4 bases. The CDR3 loop spans 17 amino acids. The CDR3 DNA follows: TGTGCCAGCAGTCCTACTACAGGGGGTTGGGATATTTACGAGCAGTACTTC. Translated: CASSPTTGGWDIYEQYF.

This sequence joins TRBV5-1 and TRBJ2-2; TRBD2 matches at 9 bases. Germline-derived CDR1 and CDR2 are SGHRS and YFSETQ. This CDR3 is 18 amino acids long. V lost 4 bases to trimming and J lost 1 base; unmatched junction nucleotides: 11. CDR3 nucleotides: TGCGCCAGCAGCACCCCGGTGACTAGCGGTGGGAACACCGGGGAGCTGTTTTTT. The encoded protein is CASSTPVTSGGNTGELFF.

In the case of this clone: A junction boundary mismatches the germline segment, possibly from a read error. The chain links TRBV5-4 to TRBJ2-5, with D possibly TRBD2 on 5 matching bases. The germline CDR1 and CDR2 sequences are SGHNT and YYREEE (reference sequence). CDR3 length: 11 amino acids. The CDR3 bases are TGTGCCAGCGGCGGGCAAGGGACCCAGTACTTC. Translating it yields CASGGQGTQYF.

V is TRBV28 and J is TRBJ2-4; 7 bases are a match to TRBD2. CDR1 and CDR2 (germline): MDHEN, SYDVKM. V lost 5 bases and J lost 0; bases outside the gene matches: 28. The CDR3 runs 23 residues. CDR3 DNA: TGTGCCAGCAGTCTATTAGCGGGTGAACCCCAAACTGTACTTGATTTAGCCAAAAACATTCAGTACTTC. Its translation is CASSLLAGEPQTVLDLAKNIQYF.

The rearrangement joins TRBV21-1 to TRBJ2-7; the table gives TRBD2 as D, unverified against the DNA. TRBV21-1 is a documented pseudogene. The CDR3 is 14 amino acids. The CDR3 nucleotides read TGTGCCAGCAGCAAAGACGGGATTGACTACGAGCAGTACTTC. It codes for CASSKDGIDYEQYF.

This clone came up once. J is TRBJ2-1 and V is TRBV13; weak D call: TRBD2 (6 bases). The ends were cut back, 7 bases at V and 8 bases at J, with 42 bases in the middle. Germline loops: CDR1 PRHDT, CDR2 FYEKMQ (reference sequence). CDR3 length: 22 amino acids. For the CDR3, the DNA is TGTGCCAGCATCCTTCGGGGGACTCGCGGGACCAGCCCGGGCGAGTCTGTGTATGAGCAGTTCTTC. Its protein product is CASILRGTRGTSPGESVYEQFF.

The genes are TRBV14 and TRBJ1-4, with D unresolved. This CDR3 spans 16 amino acids. Trimming removed 0 bases at V and 3 bases at J, with 11 bases between. Germline CDR1 reads SGHDN; CDR2 reads FVKESK. The CDR3 sequence is CASSQEAEVSNEKLFF. The DNA for the CDR3 is TGTGCCAGCAGCCAAGAAGCGGAAGTATCTAATGAAAAACTGTTTTTT.

This rearrangement joins TRBV12-5 to TRBJ2-1, with 10 bases lining up with TRBD2. Germline loops: CDR1 LGHNT, CDR2 FRNRAP. The junction had 10 bases not matched to a gene; V was cut back by 1 base and J by 4 bases. CDR3 length equals 18 residues. CDR3: CASGLGQREGPFYNEQFF. In nucleotides, the CDR3 is TGTGCTAGTGGTTTGGGCCAGCGGGAGGGTCCTTTTTACAATGAGCAGTTCTTC.

The chain links TRBV15 to TRBJ2-7; 8 bases map to TRBD1. This CDR3 has 13 amino acids. V lost 6 bases, J lost 2 bases, and 3 bases stayed unmatched. Germline CDR1 is LNHNV and CDR2 is YYDKDF (reference sequence). CDR3 region: CATRRDRTYEQYF. The CDR3 coding sequence is TGTGCCACCAGGAGGGACAGGACCTACGAGCAGTACTTC.

V gene TRBV5-4 combines with J gene TRBJ2-1; possible D gene TRBD1, 6 bases. Germline assignment: CDR1 SGHNT and CDR2 YYREEE (reference sequence). V was shortened by 4 bases and J by 10 bases, with 12 bases between the two germline ends. This CDR3 is built from 12 residues. As DNA, the CDR3 is TGTGCCAGCAGCCTGGACAGTGGCGAGCAGTTCTTC. Its translation: CASSLDSGEQFF.

The genes are TRBV4-3 and TRBJ2-7; D is uncertain. The germline V gene encodes CDR1 LGHNA and CDR2 YSLEER. V was cut by 0 bases and J by 3 bases, with 12 bases left in between. CDR3 length: 15 residues. The CDR3 DNA is TGCGCCAGCAGCCAAGAACCCGGGTTTCGCTACGAGCAGTACTTC. This translates into CASSQEPGFRYEQYF.